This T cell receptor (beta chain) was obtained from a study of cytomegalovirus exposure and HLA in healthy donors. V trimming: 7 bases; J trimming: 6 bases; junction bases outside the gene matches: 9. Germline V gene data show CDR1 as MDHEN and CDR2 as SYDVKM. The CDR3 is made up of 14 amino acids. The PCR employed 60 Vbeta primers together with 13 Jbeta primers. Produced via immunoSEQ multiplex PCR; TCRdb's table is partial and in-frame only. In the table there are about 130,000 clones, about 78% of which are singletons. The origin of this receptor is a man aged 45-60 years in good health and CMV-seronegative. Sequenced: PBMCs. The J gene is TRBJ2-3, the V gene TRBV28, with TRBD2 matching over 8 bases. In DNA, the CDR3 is TGTGCCAGCAAGGTAGCGGGAAACCATGATACGCAGTATTTT. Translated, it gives CASKVAGNHDTQYF.